This TCR beta chain was sequenced in a study of T cells in Graves' hyperthyroidism and ophthalmopathy. Findings and caveats of the study: In blood, most of the thyroid clonotypes expanded above 0.001 were also present.

Germline CDR1 is SNHLY and CDR2 is FYNNEI. CDR3 length: 18 amino acids. Trimming stripped 8 bases from V and 2 bases from J, with 25 bases between. Amplified regions were TCR beta CDR3 sequences from RNA transcripts. Primed by the HTBI set, a first-round RT-PCR was run on the TCR CDR3. TCRdb itself ran the multiplex PCR reads through MiXCR, one entry per CDR3 protein. The repertoire holds approximately 430,000 distinct CDR3 sequences, with approximately 14% as singletons. This clonotype was seen at least ten times. What it recognizes is unknown. This sequence was found in a woman under 30 with Graves' hyperthyroidism. V gene TRBV2 combines with J gene TRBJ1-5; a possible D gene is TRBD1 (5 bases). Sequencing used blood. The CDR3 nucleotides read TGTGCCAGCGCCTCCCGTGAGAGGGACCGTAAAGGCAATCAGCCCCAGCATTTT. Protein sequence: CASASRERDRKGNQPQHF.